This TCR beta chain was recorded in a study of read filtering for tumor transcriptome and immune sequencing. Study-level information: By R-ISS, stages I, II and III held approximately 8, 16 and 7 patients. Per sample, TCR-region reads ranged about 4.05 to 10.27 million by IR-seq, roughly 75 to 1273 by RNA-seq. Study-wide points: Correlation between methods rose after single-read clonotypes were removed.

Trimming removed 3 bases from V and 0 bases from J, with 12 bases in between. This CDR3 is 15 amino acids long. CDR1 and CDR2 (germline): LGHNA, YNFKEQ. This clonotype has a count of ten or more. No antigen is known for it. Sampling of bone marrow took place during active disease in every patient. The library was built from about 400 ng RNA with molecular barcoded adaptors for alpha/delta and beta/gamma chains. TCRdb re-analysed the reads in MiXCR, keeping a single row per CDR3 protein. The repertoire holds tens of thousands of distinct CDR3 sequences, with less than 20% as singletons. V and J are TRBV4-2 and TRBJ2-7, with D possibly matching TRBD2 (5 bases). The source of this sequence is a donor at least 40 years old with multiple myeloma. Sequenced material: a population of CD138-negative cells sorted from bone marrow. CDR3 DNA: TGTGCCAGCAGCCAGGAGCGGACGAGCTCCTACGAGCAGTACTTC. As protein: CASSQERTSSYEQYF.